This T cell receptor beta chain comes out of a study of blood T cell repertoires in COVID-19. Background on the study: Acute-phase and convalescent COVID-19 samples originated in the United States, Italy and Spain. From T cells, B-cell-depleted T cells, or PBMCs came the material, which was cDNA or gDNA.

Participants reported their clinical history, and cohort assignment relied on those reports. In the authors' methods: Amplifying reference gene primers gave estimates of nucleated cell counts. Profiled with immunoSEQ multiplex PCR; TCRdb holds only in-frame clones, not every one. That table supplies the V and J calls and clone size; D and trimming were determined from the DNA. The data contain some 220,000 clones, more than 80% of them singletons. With V trimmed by 10 bases and J by 7 bases, 11 bases remained unmatched. Germline V gene sequence: CDR1 SNHLY, CDR2 FYNNEI. This CDR3 comprises 14 residues.

Sequencing was carried out using PBMCs or T cells enriched from blood (not recorded which). This TCR came from a woman aged 18-29 years in a cohort exposed to, infected with or recovered from COVID-19 (not recorded which). The chain has TRBV2 and TRBJ2-2; 8 positions agree with TRBD1. The CDR3, as DNA: TGTGCCACCTCCGGACAGGGTAGAGGCGGGGAGCTGTTTTTT. Protein product: CATSGQGRGGELFF.